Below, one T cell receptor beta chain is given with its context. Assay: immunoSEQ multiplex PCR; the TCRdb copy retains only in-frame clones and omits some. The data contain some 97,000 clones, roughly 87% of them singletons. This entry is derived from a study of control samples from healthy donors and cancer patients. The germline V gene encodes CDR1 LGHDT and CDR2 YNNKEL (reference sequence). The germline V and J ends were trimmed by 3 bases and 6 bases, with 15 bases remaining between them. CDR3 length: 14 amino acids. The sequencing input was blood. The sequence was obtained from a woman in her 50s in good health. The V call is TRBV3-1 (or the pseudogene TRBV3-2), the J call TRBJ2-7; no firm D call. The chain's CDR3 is CASSQGRSVGEQYV. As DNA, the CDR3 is TGTGCCAGCAGCCAGGGCCGAAGTGTCGGCGAGCAGTACGTC.